The rows below give T cell receptor beta chains drawn from one sample of a study of blood T cell repertoires in COVID-19. This table comes from immunoSEQ multiplex PCR, and its TCRdb copy is limited to in-frame clones, with some not included. In the table there are 300,000 to 400,000 clones, roughly 87% of which are singletons. Specimen: PBMCs or T cells enriched from blood (not recorded which). These receptor sequences come from a woman aged 25 to 39 who had recovered from COVID-19. The CDR3 runs from the conserved cysteine through the conserved F or W. The order of the fields is J gene, clone size, D gene, CDR3 length, V gene, CDR3 DNA, CDR3 protein. D genes are given only for firm matches. The size entry is marked missing in some rows and otherwise reads once, few, many or a size class.

>TRBJ1-1|once|TRBD1|15|TRBV10-3
TGTGCCATCAGTGAGGCGAAGGGGGCCAGTACTGAAGCTTTCTTT
CAISEAKGASTEAFF
>TRBJ1-1|-|TRBD1|14|TRBV30
TGTGCCTGGTCCTACAGGGGGCGAGGAACTGAAGCTTTCTTT
CAWSYRGRGTEAFF
>TRBJ2-2|once|-|16|TRBV7-8
TGTGCCAGCAGCTTAGATCCAGGGGCCGTCACCGGGGAGCTGTTTTTT
CASSLDPGAVTGELFF
>TRBJ1-1|-|-|14|TRBV28
TGTGCCAGCAGTTTACAGGGAATGAACACTGAAGCTTTCTTT
CASSLQGMNTEAFF
>TRBJ1-6|once|-|14|TRBV10-3
TGTGCCATCAGTGACAGCTCCTATAATTCACCCCTCCACTTT
CAISDSSYNSPLHF
>TRBJ1-1|-|TRBD1|17|TRBV4-1
TGCGCCAGCAGCCAGGAGAGGGACAGGTTGAGGGGCACTGAAGCTTTCTTT
CASSQERDRLRGTEAFF
>TRBJ2-1|-|TRBD1|12|TRBV5-1
TGCGCCAGCAGCTTGGGACAGGGTGAGCAGTTCTTC
CASSLGQGEQFF
>TRBJ1-5|-|TRBD1|16|TRBV15
TGTGCCACCAGCAGAGGCGGGACAGGGGCGGTTCAGCCCCAGCATTTT
CATSRGGTGAVQPQHF
>TRBJ1-4|-|TRBD1|15|TRBV28
TGTGCCAGCAGTGAGACAGGGGGCGCTTTGTTGAAACTGTTTTTT
CASSETGGALLKLFF
>TRBJ1-2|-|-|16|TRBV18
TGTGCCAGCTCACCAAAGGACACACCCGGGAGCTATGGCTACACCTTC
CASSPKDTPGSYGYTF
>TRBJ1-5|-|-|14|TRBV5-5
TGTGCCAGCAGCTTGCACCGGGGCAATCAGCCCCAGCATTTT
CASSLHRGNQPQHF
>TRBJ1-5|once|-|15|TRBV28
TGTGCCAGCATCCTTGGCAGGGCAAACAATCAGCCCCAGCATTTT
CASILGRANNQPQHF
>TRBJ1-1|-|-|14|TRBV19
TGTGCCAGTAGTATCCTGGGCCGGAACACTGAAGCTTTCTTT
CASSILGRNTEAFF
>TRBJ2-1|-|TRBD1|13|TRBV10-1
TGCGCCAGTAAACGGACAGGGGGCAGTGAGCAGTTCTTC
CASKRTGGSEQFF
>TRBJ2-1|-|TRBD2|15|TRBV7-2
TGTGCCAGCAGCCCCGGGGTAGCGGGGGGATATGAGCAGTTCTTC
CASSPGVAGGYEQFF
>TRBJ1-1|-|-|15|TRBV30
TGTGCCTGGAGTGTACTTGGACTTTTGAACACTGAAGCTTTCTTT
CAWSVLGLLNTEAFF
>TRBJ1-5|-|-|11|TRBV6-5
TGTGCCAGCGCGGGGGGTCAGCCCCAGCATTTT
CASAGGQPQHF
>TRBJ2-3|-|TRBD1|14|TRBV2
TGTGCCAGCAGTGTCGGACAGGCCCCAGATACGCAGTATTTT
CASSVGQAPDTQYF
>TRBJ2-5|few|-|14|TRBV30
TGTGCCTGGAGTCCCTCCAGGTACCAAGAGACCCAGTACTTC
CAWSPSRYQETQYF
>TRBJ1-2|few|TRBD1|14|TRBV29-1
TGCAGCGTTTCCGACAGGGGGCTTGAGTATGGCTACACCTTC
CSVSDRGLEYGYTF
>TRBJ2-3|-|-|13|TRBV29-1
TGCAGCGTTGAAATCCTACCCACAGATACGCAGTATTTT
CSVEILPTDTQYF
>TRBJ2-1|-|TRBD2|18|TRBV7-9
TGTGCCAGCAGCTTAGCGAAGGCTAGCGGGGGCGCAGGGGATGAGCAGTTCTTC
CASSLAKASGGAGDEQFF
>TRBJ1-5|-|-|12|TRBV19
TGTGCCACGCGAGAGGGCAATCAGCCCCAGCATTTT
CATREGNQPQHF
>TRBJ2-7|-|-|13|TRBV11-2
TGTGCCAGCAGCTTAGGAACGGCCTACGAGCAGTACTTC
CASSLGTAYEQYF